The T cell receptor beta chain under discussion was sequenced for a study of cytomegalovirus exposure and HLA in healthy donors. Study context: It was reported in a later analysis that the same platform had been used for the 110 or so validation repertoires as for the roughly 670 first-cohort repertoires.

The CDR3 spans 15 residues. V was clipped by 0 bases and J by 5 bases, with 13 bases between them. Germline CDR1 LNHNV, CDR2 YYDKDF (reference sequence). Clones were sequenced by immunoSEQ multiplex PCR, and TCRdb holds only the in-frame ones, with some missing. This table has approximately 180,000 clones, around 86% appearing once. The source of this sequence is a young woman in good health and CMV-seronegative. The source material was PBMCs. The chain combines TRBV15 with TRBJ1-1; perhaps TRBD1 as D (5 bases). CDR3: CATSRDAQGGTEAFF. CDR3 sequence (DNA): TGTGCCACCAGCAGAGATGCCCAGGGAGGGACTGAAGCTTTCTTT.